This T cell receptor beta chain was recovered during a study of blood T cells in healthy people across ages. Notes on the study in general: Comparison with aged donors showed that long-lived donors had more naive CD4+ cells and higher diversity.

The CDR3 is 11 amino acids. Germline V lookup: CDR1 MNHNS, CDR2 SASEGT. Trimming removed 8 bases from V and 4 bases from J, with 7 bases in between. Concerning this clonotype: What it binds is unknown.

The use of a sample-barcoded 5' primer and a J-beta primer mix characterized a second PCR of about 7 to 12 cycles. One entry per CDR3 protein, called by TCRdb with MiXCR from the 5' RACE reads. The sample records roughly 1.5 million distinct CDR3 sequences, approximately 43% being singletons. This sequence joins TRBV6-1 and TRBJ2-3, with D maybe TRBD2 (5 bases). Sequenced sample: blood. This clonotype originated in a woman younger than 35 in good health. The CDR3 coding sequence is TGTGCCAGCCCGAGGGCAGATACGCAGTATTTT. This gives the protein CASPRADTQYF.